This T cell receptor (beta chain) was captured in a study of identical twins. Study conclusions and caveats: Compared with models, monozygotic twins showed more out-of-frame TCR alpha sharing.

As concerns this clonotype: Its antigen is undetermined.

Each CDR3 protein is one row after TCRdb ran MiXCR on the 5' RACE reads. The sample holds 1.5 million to 2 million distinct CDR3 sequences, around a third seen once. CDR1 is LGHDT, CDR2 YNNKEL, per germline (reference sequence). With V trimmed by 1 base and J by 3 bases, 9 bases remained unmatched. The CDR3 is 17 amino acids. The genes are TRBV3-1 and TRBJ2-3; 8 bases agree with TRBD2. The clonotype comes from a newborn girl in good health. Sequencing was performed on cord blood. The CDR3 reads CASSQVRIGGATDTQYF. The CDR3, as DNA: TGTGCCAGCAGCCAAGTACGTATCGGGGGGGCGACAGATACGCAGTATTTT.